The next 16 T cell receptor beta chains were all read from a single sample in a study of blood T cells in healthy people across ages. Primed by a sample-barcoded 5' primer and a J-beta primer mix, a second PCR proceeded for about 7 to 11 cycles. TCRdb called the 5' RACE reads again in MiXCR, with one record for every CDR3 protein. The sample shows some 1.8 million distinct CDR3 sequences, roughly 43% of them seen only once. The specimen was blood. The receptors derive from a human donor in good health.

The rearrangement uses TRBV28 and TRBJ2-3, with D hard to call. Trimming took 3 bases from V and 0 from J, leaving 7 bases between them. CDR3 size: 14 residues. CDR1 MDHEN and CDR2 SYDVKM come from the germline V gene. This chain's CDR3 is CASSFEVSTDTQYF. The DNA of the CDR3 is TGTGCCAGCAGTTTCGAGGTCAGCACAGATACGCAGTATTTT.

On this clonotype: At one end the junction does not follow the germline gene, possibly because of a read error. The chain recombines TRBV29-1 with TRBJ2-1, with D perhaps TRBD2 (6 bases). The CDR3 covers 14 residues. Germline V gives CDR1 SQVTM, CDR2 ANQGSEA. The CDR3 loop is CSVEDQGAGNERFF. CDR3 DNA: TGCAGCGTTGAAGATCAAGGGGCGGGGAATGAGCGGTTCTTC.

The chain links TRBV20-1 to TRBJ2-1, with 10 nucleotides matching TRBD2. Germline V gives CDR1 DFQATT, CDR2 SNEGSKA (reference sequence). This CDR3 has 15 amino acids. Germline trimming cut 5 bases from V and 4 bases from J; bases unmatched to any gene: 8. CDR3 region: CSAGLAGAQYNEQFF. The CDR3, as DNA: TGCAGTGCTGGGCTAGCGGGGGCGCAGTACAATGAGCAGTTCTTC.

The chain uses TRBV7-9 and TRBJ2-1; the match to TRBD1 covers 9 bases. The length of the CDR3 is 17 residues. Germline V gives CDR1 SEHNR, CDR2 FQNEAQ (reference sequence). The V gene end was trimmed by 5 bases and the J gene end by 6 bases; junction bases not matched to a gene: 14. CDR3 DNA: TGTGCCAGCAGCCTCCCCCGTTCGGGACAGGGTGGCAATGAGCAGTTCTTC. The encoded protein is CASSLPRSGQGGNEQFF.

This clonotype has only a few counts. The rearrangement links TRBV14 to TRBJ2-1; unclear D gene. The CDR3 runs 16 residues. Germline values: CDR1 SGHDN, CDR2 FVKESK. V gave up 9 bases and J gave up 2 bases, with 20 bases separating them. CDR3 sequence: CASPGWAGCTYNEQFF. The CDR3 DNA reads TGTGCCAGTCCTGGTTGGGCAGGATGTACCTACAATGAGCAGTTCTTC.

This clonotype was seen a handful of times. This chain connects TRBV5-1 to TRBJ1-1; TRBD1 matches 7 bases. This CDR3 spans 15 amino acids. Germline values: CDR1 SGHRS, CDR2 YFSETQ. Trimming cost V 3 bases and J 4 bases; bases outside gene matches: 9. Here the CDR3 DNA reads TGCGCCAGCAGCTCGGGACAGCCAGTGGGCACTGAAGCTTTCTTT. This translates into CASSSGQPVGTEAFF.

The CDR3 protein is CATTLDRAGYEQYF. In DNA form, the CDR3 reads TGTGCCACCACCTTGGACAGGGCAGGATACGAGCAGTACTTC. V is TRBV19 and J is TRBJ2-5, with TRBD1 matching over 8 bases. TRBJ2-7 explains the end of the DNA better; the J call may be wrong. This CDR3 comprises 14 residues. Germline loops: CDR1 LNHDA, CDR2 SQIVND (reference sequence).

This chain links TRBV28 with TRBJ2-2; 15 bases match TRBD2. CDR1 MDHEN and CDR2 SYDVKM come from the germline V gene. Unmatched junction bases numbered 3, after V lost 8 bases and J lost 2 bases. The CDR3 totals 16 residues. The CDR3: CASGLAGGLNTGELFF. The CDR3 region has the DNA TGTGCCAGCGGACTAGCGGGGGGGCTAAACACCGGGGAGCTGTTTTTT.

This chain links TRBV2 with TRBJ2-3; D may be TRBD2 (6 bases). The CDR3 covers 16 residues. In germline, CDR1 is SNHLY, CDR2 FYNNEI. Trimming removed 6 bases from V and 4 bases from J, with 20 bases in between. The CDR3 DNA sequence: TGTGCCAGCAGCTCCCAAGCGGGCTTTATTGCAGATACGCAGTATTTT. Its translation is CASSSQAGFIADTQYF.

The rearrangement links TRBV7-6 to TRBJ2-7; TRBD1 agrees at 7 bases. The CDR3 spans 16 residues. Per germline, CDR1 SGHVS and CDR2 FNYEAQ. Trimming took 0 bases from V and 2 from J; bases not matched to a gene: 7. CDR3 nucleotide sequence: TGTGCCAGCAGCTTAGCCCCTGGGACAGTCGCCTACGAGCAGTACTTC. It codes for CASSLAPGTVAYEQYF.

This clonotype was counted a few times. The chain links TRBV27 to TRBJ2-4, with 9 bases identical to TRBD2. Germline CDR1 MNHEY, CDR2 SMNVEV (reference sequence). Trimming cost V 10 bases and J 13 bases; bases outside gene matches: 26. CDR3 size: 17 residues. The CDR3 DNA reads TGTGCCACCCGGCTTACTGCGGGGGGGGCCGATCGGGCTATACAGTACTTC. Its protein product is CATRLTAGGADRAIQYF.

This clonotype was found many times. The chain's CDR3 is CASSLTSPYEQYF. The CDR3 bases are TGTGCCAGCAGCTTGACTAGCCCCTACGAGCAGTACTTC. The V call is TRBV12-3 or TRBV12-4, the J call TRBJ2-7; 7 bases align to TRBD2. The CDR3 totals 13 residues. The ends lost 6 bases at V and 2 bases at J; junction bases unmatched: 4.

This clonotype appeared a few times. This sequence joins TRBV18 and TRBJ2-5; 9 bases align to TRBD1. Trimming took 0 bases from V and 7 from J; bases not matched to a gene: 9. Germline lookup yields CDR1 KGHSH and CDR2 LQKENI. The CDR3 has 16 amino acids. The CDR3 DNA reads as TGTGCCAGCTCACCACCGACGGACAGGGGTACAGGGACCCAGTACTTC. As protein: CASSPPTDRGTGTQYF.

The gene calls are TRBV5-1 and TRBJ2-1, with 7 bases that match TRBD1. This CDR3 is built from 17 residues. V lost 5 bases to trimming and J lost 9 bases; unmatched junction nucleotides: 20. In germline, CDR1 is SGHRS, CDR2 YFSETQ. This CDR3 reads CASSTGALRGIVSEQFF. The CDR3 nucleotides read TGCGCCAGCAGTACAGGGGCTTTGAGAGGCATTGTAAGTGAGCAGTTCTTC.

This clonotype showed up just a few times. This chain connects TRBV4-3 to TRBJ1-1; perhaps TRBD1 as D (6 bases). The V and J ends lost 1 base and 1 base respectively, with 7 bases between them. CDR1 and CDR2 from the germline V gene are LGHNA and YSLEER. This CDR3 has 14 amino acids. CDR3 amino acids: CASSQVDRNTEAFF. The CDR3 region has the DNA TGCGCCAGCAGCCAAGTGGACAGGAACACTGAAGCTTTCTTT.

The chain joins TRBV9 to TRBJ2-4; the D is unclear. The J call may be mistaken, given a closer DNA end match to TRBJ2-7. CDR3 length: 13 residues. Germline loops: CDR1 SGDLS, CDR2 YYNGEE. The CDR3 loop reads CASSTRVADEQYF. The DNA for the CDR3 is TGTGCCAGCAGCACCCGAGTCGCGGACGAGCAGTACTTC.